This record looks at one TCR beta chain sequence and its context. The antigen is unknown. This entry belongs to a study of blood T cells in healthy people across ages. About the study: About one barcoded beta molecule was captured per two T cells (by template switching). Study outcomes and limitations: More naive CD4+ cells and higher diversity marked long-lived donors relative to aged donors. It was found that TCR beta diversity correlated strongly with the percentage of naive T cells.

The CDR3 covers 13 residues. Deletions cut 6 bases from V and 6 bases from J, with 12 bases between. The germline V gene encodes CDR1 SEHNR and CDR2 FQNEAQ (reference sequence). Then a second PCR, running about 6 to 11 cycles, was carried out with a sample-barcoded 5' primer and a J-beta primer mix. TCRdb processed the 5' RACE reads anew with MiXCR; each CDR3 protein has one entry. The sample comprises 1.2 million to 1.5 million distinct CDR3 sequences, around 59% of which are singletons, and 6.5% to 8.5% rests with the top ten. Sequenced input: blood. This clonotype was obtained from a man aged 18 to 29 in good health. The genes are TRBV7-9 and TRBJ2-1, with D possibly called TRBD1 or TRBD2 (5 bases each). The CDR3 region is CASRIGTINEQFF. DNA of the CDR3: TGTGCCAGCAGGATAGGGACCATCAATGAGCAGTTCTTC. Full variable domain (rest looked up from reference TRBV7-9 and TRBJ2-1): DTGVSQNPRHKITKRGQNVTFRCDPISEHNRLYWYRQTLGQGPEFLTYFQNEAQLEKSRLLSDRFSAERPKGSFSTLEIQRTEQGDSAMYLCASRIGTINEQFFGPGTRLTVL.